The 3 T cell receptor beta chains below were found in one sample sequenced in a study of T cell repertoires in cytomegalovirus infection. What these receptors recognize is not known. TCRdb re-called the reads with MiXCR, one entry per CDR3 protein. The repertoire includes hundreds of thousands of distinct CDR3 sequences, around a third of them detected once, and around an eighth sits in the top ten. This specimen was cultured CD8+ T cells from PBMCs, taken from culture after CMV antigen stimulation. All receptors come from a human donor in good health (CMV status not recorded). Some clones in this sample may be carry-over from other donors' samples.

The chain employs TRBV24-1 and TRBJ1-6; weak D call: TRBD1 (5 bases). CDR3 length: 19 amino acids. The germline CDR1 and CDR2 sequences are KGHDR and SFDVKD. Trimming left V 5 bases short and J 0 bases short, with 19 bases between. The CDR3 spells CATSGPTEIPSSYNSPLHF. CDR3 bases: TGTGCCACCAGTGGCCCGACAGAAATACCAAGCTCCTATAATTCACCCCTCCACTTT.

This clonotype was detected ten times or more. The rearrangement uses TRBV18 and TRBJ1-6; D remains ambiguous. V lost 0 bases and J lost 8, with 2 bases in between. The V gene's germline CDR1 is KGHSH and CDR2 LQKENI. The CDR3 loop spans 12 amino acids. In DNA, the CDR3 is TGTGCCAGCTCACCACCTCATTCACCCCTCCACTTT. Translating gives CASSPPHSPLHF.

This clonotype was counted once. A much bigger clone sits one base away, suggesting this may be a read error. As DNA, the CDR3 is TGTGTCAGCAGCACCGGGTTCTGGGATTCACCCCTCCACTTT. It codes for CVSSTGFWDSPLHF. This chain connects TRBV7-6 to TRBJ1-6, with D unclear. The CDR3 consists of 14 residues. Germline CDR1 reads SGHVS; CDR2 reads FNYEAQ.